Following are 11 T cell receptor beta chains from one sample sequenced in a study of regulatory T cells in long-lasting Graves disease. Documented time point: persistent/refractory GD, antithyroid drugs over 5 years with positive TRAb. The authors made the TCR library using RNA they extracted from PBMCs. Through Arm-PCR of CDR3 regions and iRepertoire HTBI primers, TCR beta libraries were built. Via MiXCR, TCRdb re-called the multiplex PCR reads, giving one row per CDR3 protein. The sample includes 350,000 to 450,000 distinct CDR3 sequences, more than 20% seen only once; the top ten take around 21%. Here the sequenced sample was peripheral blood mononuclear cells (PBMCs), taken when the disease was refractory, from a patient treated with antithyroid drugs. The receptors shown here come from a female donor with Graves disease.

This clonotype has a count of ten or more. The chain joins TRBV6-5 to TRBJ2-7; D is undetermined. Germline CDR1 reads MNHEY; CDR2 reads SVGAGI. Trimming removed 0 bases at V and 4 bases at J, with 10 bases between. The CDR3 has 14 residues. The CDR3 is CASSYSARHYEQYF. The CDR3 region has the DNA TGTGCCAGCAGTTACTCTGCGAGACATTACGAGCAGTACTTC.

There are many counts of this clonotype. V is TRBV2 and J is TRBJ2-7, with a possible D match to TRBD1 (5 bases). This CDR3 contains 15 residues. CDR1 SNHLY and CDR2 FYNNEI come from the germline V gene. V was clipped by 3 bases and J by 3 bases, with 15 bases between them. CDR3: CASSETVALYYEQYF. For the CDR3, the DNA is TGTGCCAGCAGTGAGACAGTTGCGCTTTACTACGAGCAGTACTTC.

With respect to this clonotype: A read error may explain this, as a much larger clone is one base away. CDR3 sequence reads: CASSLAMAYERYF. The DNA of the CDR3 is TGTGCCAGCAGCTTAGCGATGGCCTACGAGCGGTACTTC. The chain joins TRBV7-2 to TRBJ2-7; D not resolved. The CDR3 runs to 13 residues. Germline V gene sequence: CDR1 SGHTA, CDR2 FQGNSA.

At least ten counts were recorded for this clonotype. The chain couples TRBV20-1 to TRBJ1-2; TRBD1 is a possible D gene (5 bases). V was shortened by 6 bases and J by 4 bases, with 9 bases between the two germline ends. Germline V gives CDR1 DFQATT, CDR2 SNEGSKA (reference sequence). The CDR3 is 11 residues long. The CDR3 nucleotides are TGCAGTGCGCGGGACGGCTATGGCTACACCTTC. Amino acids: CSARDGYGYTF.

This clonotype was seen a handful of times. The V and J genes are TRBV10-3 and TRBJ1-5, with a possible D match to TRBD1 (6 bases). The V gene lost 5 bases and the J gene lost 10 bases, with 18 bases spanning the gap. CDR1 and CDR2 from the germline V gene are ENHRY and SYGVKD. This CDR3 comprises 14 residues. CDR3 nucleotide sequence: TGTGCCATCAGTCAAGCAGGGGACTCTGGTCCCCAGCATTTT. Translated: CAISQAGDSGPQHF.

This clonotype is a singleton in its sample. Just one base apart from a much larger clone, this may be a read error. Since the CDR3 does not end with the conserved phenylalanine or tryptophan, this likely comes from a read error. The CDR3 DNA reads TGTGCCAGCAGTGCATATGGCTACACCTCC. Translating gives CASSAYGYTS. The V gene is TRBV2, the J gene TRBJ1-2, with D unresolved. The V end was cut by 4 bases, the J end by 5 bases, with 2 bases between. Per germline, CDR1 SNHLY and CDR2 FYNNEI. This CDR3 comprises 10 residues.

The chain couples TRBV7-2 to TRBJ2-1; 14 nucleotides agree with TRBD2. The CDR3 runs 16 residues. Germline CDR1 reads SGHTA; CDR2 reads FQGNSA. V was pared by 5 bases and J by 9 bases, with 9 bases of the junction left unmatched. CDR3 nucleotide sequence: TGTGCCAGCAGCGCAGGGACTAGCGGGAGAGGGAGTGAGCAGTTCTTC. Translating it yields CASSAGTSGRGSEQFF.

This clonotype was seen ten or more times. The chain carries TRBV2 and TRBJ2-2; maybe TRBD2 (5 bases). Germline V gene sequence: CDR1 SNHLY, CDR2 FYNNEI. V lost 7 bases and J lost 7, with 7 bases in between. This CDR3 has 11 residues. CDR3 nucleotides: TGTGCCAGCAAGGAGGACGGGGAGCTGTTTTTT. As protein: CASKEDGELFF.

The V gene is TRBV29-1, the J gene TRBJ2-5; no definite D call. Looked up from germline, CDR1 is SQVTM and CDR2 is ANQGSEA. The CDR3 has 12 residues. The ends were cut back, 3 bases at V and 5 bases at J, with 10 bases in the middle. CDR3 amino acids: CSVDAQIETQYF. In DNA, the CDR3 is TGCAGCGTTGACGCCCAGATTGAGACCCAGTACTTC.

The chain combines TRBV7-2 with TRBJ2-3, with D unclear. Germline assignment: CDR1 SGHTA and CDR2 FQGNSA. The V gene lost 2 bases and the J gene lost 5 bases, with 8 bases spanning the gap. This CDR3 comprises 13 residues. CDR3 protein: CASSLKRIDTQYF. The CDR3, as DNA: TGTGCCAGCAGCTTAAAGAGAATAGATACGCAGTATTTT.

This clonotype occurred a few times. The rearrangement uses TRBV5-5 and TRBJ2-7; tentative D call: TRBD1 (6 bases). The V gene's germline CDR1 is SGHKS and CDR2 YYEKEE (reference sequence). The CDR3 is 14 residues long. Trimming cost V 3 bases and J 4 bases, with 14 bases left between them. CDR3 sequence reads: CASSSGAIRYEQYF. The CDR3 nucleotides read TGTGCCAGCAGCTCAGGGGCTATACGATACGAGCAGTACTTC.